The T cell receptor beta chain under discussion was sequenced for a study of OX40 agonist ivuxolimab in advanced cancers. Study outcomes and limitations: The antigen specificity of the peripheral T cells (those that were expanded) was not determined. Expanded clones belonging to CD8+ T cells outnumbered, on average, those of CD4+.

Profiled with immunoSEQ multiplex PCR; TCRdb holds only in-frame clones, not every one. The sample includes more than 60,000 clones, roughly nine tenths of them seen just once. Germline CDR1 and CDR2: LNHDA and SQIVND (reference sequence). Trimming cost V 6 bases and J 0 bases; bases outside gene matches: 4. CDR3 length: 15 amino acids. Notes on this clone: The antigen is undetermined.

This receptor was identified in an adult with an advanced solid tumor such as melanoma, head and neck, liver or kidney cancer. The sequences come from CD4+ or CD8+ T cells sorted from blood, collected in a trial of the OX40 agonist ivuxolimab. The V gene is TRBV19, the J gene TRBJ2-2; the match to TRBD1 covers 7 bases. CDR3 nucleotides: TGTGCCAGTAGACAACAGGGGACGAACACCGGGGAGCTGTTTTTT. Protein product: CASRQQGTNTGELFF.